This T cell receptor beta chain originates from a study of blood T cell repertoires in COVID-19. The germline CDR1 and CDR2 sequences are SGHTS and YDEGEE. CDR3 length equals 15 residues. The germline V and J ends were trimmed by 4 bases and 2 bases, with 12 bases remaining between them. Original handling: The authors estimated nucleated cell counts from reference gene primer amplification. TCRdb keeps only in-frame clones here, not all; method: immunoSEQ multiplex PCR. V and J calls and clone size are as listed in that table; D and trimming were resolved from the DNA. The sample yields under 300,000 clones, 89% seen once.

V gene TRBV5-8 combines with J gene TRBJ1-4; perhaps TRBD1 as D (6 bases). This receptor was taken from a middle-aged woman who had recovered from COVID-19. Sequenced: peripheral blood. The chain's CDR3 is CASSPRGATNEKLFF. The DNA of the CDR3 is TGTGCCAGCAGCCCCAGGGGTGCGACTAATGAAAAACTGTTTTTT. Full variable domain (rest looked up from reference TRBV5-8 and TRBJ1-4): EAGVTQSPTHLIKTRGQQATLRCSPISGHTSVYWYQQALGLGLQFLLWYDEGEERNRGNFPPRFSGRQFPNYSSELNVNALELEDSALYLCASSPRGATNEKLFFGSGTQLSVL.